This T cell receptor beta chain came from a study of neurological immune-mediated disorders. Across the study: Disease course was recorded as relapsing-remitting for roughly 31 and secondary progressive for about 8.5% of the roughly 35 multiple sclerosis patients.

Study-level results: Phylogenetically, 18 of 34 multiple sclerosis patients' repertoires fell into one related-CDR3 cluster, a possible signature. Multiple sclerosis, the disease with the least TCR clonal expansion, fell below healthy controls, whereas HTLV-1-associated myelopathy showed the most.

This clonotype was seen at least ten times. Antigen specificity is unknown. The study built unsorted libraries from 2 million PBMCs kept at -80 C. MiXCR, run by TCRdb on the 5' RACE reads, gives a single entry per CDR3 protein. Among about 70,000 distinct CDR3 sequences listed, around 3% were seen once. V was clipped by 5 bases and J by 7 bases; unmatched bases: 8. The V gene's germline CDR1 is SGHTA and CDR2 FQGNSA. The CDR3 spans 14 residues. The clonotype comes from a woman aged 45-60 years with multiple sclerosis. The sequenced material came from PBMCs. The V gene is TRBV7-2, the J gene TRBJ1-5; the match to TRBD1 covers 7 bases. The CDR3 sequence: CASSQGGGVQPQHF. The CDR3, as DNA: TGTGCCAGCAGCCAGGGGGGGGGCGTCCAGCCCCAGCATTTT. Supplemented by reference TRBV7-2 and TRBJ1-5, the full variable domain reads GAGVSQSPSNKVTEKGKDVELRCDPISGHTALYWYRQSLGQGLEFLIYFQGNSAPDKSGLPSDRFSAERTGGSVSTLTIQRTQQEDSAVYLCASSQGGGVQPQHFGDGTRLSIL.